Shown below are 15 T cell receptor beta chains from a single sample sequenced in a study of shared clonotypes between healthy human individuals. Profiling relied on immunoSEQ multiplex PCR, and the TCRdb table lists in-frame clones only, not all of them. The sample comprises about 1 million clones, 70% to 80% of which are singletons, and about 1.5% rests with the top ten. Sequenced input: memory CD4+ T cells sorted from blood. Documented subset: CD45RA-negative fraction. The receptor set was obtained from a man between 18 and 29 years old in good health.

Concerning this clone itself: The sample carries other DNA sequences with the same CDR3. The V call is TRBV5-1, the J call TRBJ2-3, with a weak D call TRBD2 (5 bases). There are 13 residues in the CDR3. Deletions cut 0 bases from V and 5 bases from J, with 7 bases between. Germline loops: CDR1 SGHRS, CDR2 YFSETQ. The CDR3 nucleotides are TGCGCCAGCAGCTTGGGGGCGGGAGATACGCAGTATTTT. Encoded protein: CASSLGAGDTQYF.

This clone appeared a single time. J is TRBJ2-7 and V is TRBV28; 8 bases are a match to TRBD2. The CDR3 length is 15 residues. CDR1 and CDR2 (germline): MDHEN, SYDVKM. V shed 1 base and J 6 bases; nucleotides not matched to a gene: 8. CDR3 sequence: CASSLSRTSLAEQYF. As DNA, the CDR3 is TGTGCCAGCAGTTTATCCCGGACTAGCTTGGCCGAGCAGTACTTC. Based on the CDR3 plus reference TRBV28 and TRBJ2-7, the full variable domain is DVKVTQSSRYLVKRTGEKVFLECVQDMDHENMFWYRQDPGLGLRLIYFSYDVKMKEKGDIPEGYSVSREKKERFSLILESASTNQTSMYLCASSLSRTSLAEQYFGPGTRLTVT.

V and J are TRBV4-3 and TRBJ2-1; 11 bases match TRBD2. The V segment lost 9 bases and the J segment 3 bases; nucleotides outside the gene matches: 7. CDR1 is LGHNA, CDR2 YSLEER, per germline. The CDR3 consists of 15 residues. CDR3 sequence reads: CARSIAGGVYNEQFF. The CDR3 DNA reads TGCGCCAGGTCTATAGCGGGAGGGGTCTACAATGAGCAGTTCTTC.

The rearrangement joins TRBV6-5 to TRBJ1-6; 9 nucleotides line up with TRBD1. The germline CDR1 and CDR2 sequences are MNHEY and SVGAGI. This CDR3 contains 15 residues. The ends lost 7 bases at V and 6 bases at J; junction bases unmatched: 7. CDR3 DNA: TGTGCCAGCAACATCGGACAGGGGATTAATTCACCCCTCCACTTT. Translation: CASNIGQGINSPLHF.

The CDR3 sequence: CASSSGTGANTGELFF. In DNA form, the CDR3 reads TGTGCCAGCAGTTCCGGGACAGGTGCGAACACCGGGGAGCTGTTTTTT. V gene TRBV6-5 combines with J gene TRBJ2-2, with 8 bases matching TRBD1. The CDR3 loop spans 16 amino acids. The V gene's germline CDR1 is MNHEY and CDR2 SVGAGI. The V and J ends lost 4 bases and 0 bases, in that order; junction bases with no gene match: 4.

The chain combines TRBV5-1 with TRBJ2-2, with 11 bases aligning to TRBD1. Trimming took 3 bases from V and 3 from J; bases not matched to a gene: 13. CDR3 length equals 19 residues. Germline V CDR1 and CDR2: SGHRS, YFSETQ. CDR3 nucleotides: TGCGCCAGCAGCTCCAACTACTTACAGGACAGGGGGCACACCGGGGAGCTGTTTTTT. Translation: CASSSNYLQDRGHTGELFF.

The chain is built from TRBV7-9 and TRBJ2-1; a possible D gene is TRBD2 (6 bases). V lost 5 bases, J lost 4 bases, and 24 bases lay in between. The length of the CDR3 is 18 residues. Germline CDR1 SEHNR, CDR2 FQNEAQ (reference sequence). CDR3: CASSTRTRAGEGYNEQFF. CDR3 bases: TGTGCCAGCAGCACCAGGACCCGAGCGGGCGAGGGGTACAATGAGCAGTTCTTC.

The rearrangement uses TRBV7-8 and TRBJ2-3; no reliable D call. Germline V lookup: CDR1 SGHVS, CDR2 FQNEAQ. The CDR3 is 14 residues long. V dropped 1 base and J dropped 3 bases, with 8 bases sitting between them. CDR3 coding DNA: TGTGCCAGCAGCTTAGTACCGCAAACAGATACGCAGTATTTT. Its protein product is CASSLVPQTDTQYF.

This clone was observed a few times. Other DNA sequences within the sample encode an identical CDR3. The chain recombines TRBV30 with TRBJ2-1; TRBD2 aligns across 12 bases. The ends lost 5 bases at V and 7 bases at J; junction bases unmatched: 3. Germline assignment: CDR1 GTSNPN and CDR2 SVGIG (reference sequence). This CDR3 has 13 amino acids. The CDR3 here is CAWGLAGGNEQFF. CDR3 nucleotides: TGTGCCTGGGGGCTAGCGGGAGGGAATGAGCAGTTCTTC. Based on the CDR3 plus reference TRBV30 and TRBJ2-1, the full variable domain is SQTIHQWPATLVQPVGSPLSLECTVEGTSNPNLYWYRQAAGRGLQLLFYSVGIGQISSEVPQNLSASRPQDRQFILSSKKLLLSDSGFYLCAWGLAGGNEQFFGPGTRLTVL.

The CDR3 sequence: CASSLPQGQNYGYTF. The CDR3 DNA is TGTGCCAGCAGTTTACCACAGGGCCAGAACTATGGCTACACCTTC. The chain couples TRBV28 to TRBJ1-2; maybe TRBD1 (6 bases). This CDR3 is built from 15 residues. The germline V gene has CDR1 MDHEN and CDR2 SYDVKM. V lost 2 bases and J lost 2, with 12 bases in between.

This CDR3 is CASSLWGPSYEQYF. CDR3 nucleotides: TGTGCCAGCAGCTTGTGGGGGCCCTCCTACGAGCAGTACTTC. This rearrangement joins TRBV5-6 to TRBJ2-7, with D possibly TRBD1 on 6 matching bases. Trimming cost V 1 base and J 0 bases, with 8 bases left between them. CDR1 and CDR2 from the germline V gene are SGHDT and YYEEEE. The CDR3 is made up of 14 amino acids.

About this clone: Other DNA sequences in the sample encode the same CDR3. V usage is TRBV27 and J usage is TRBJ2-7; 9 bases are shared with TRBD2. The CDR3 is made up of 15 amino acids. The V gene end was trimmed by 2 bases and the J gene end by 0 bases; junction bases not matched to a gene: 2. Germline V gives CDR1 MNHEY, CDR2 SMNVEV (reference sequence). DNA for the CDR3: TGTGCCAGCAGTTTACTAGCGGGGTCCTCCTACGAGCAGTACTTC. It codes for CASSLLAGSSYEQYF.

This clone was recorded only once. The CDR3 sequence is CASSPGGDRSYEQYF. The CDR3, as DNA: TGTGCCAGCTCACCGGGCGGGGACCGCTCCTACGAGCAGTACTTC. The chain carries TRBV18 and TRBJ2-7, with D tentatively TRBD2 (6 bases). CDR1 KGHSH and CDR2 LQKENI come from the germline V gene. This CDR3 is 15 amino acids long. The V end lost 3 bases, the J end lost 0 bases, and 12 bases lay between the germline ends.

The chain uses TRBV7-2 and TRBJ1-3, with D tentatively TRBD1 (6 bases). Looked up from germline, CDR1 is SGHTA and CDR2 is FQGNSA. Between the trimmed V and J ends, which lost 5 bases and 0 bases, there was a span of 8 bases. The CDR3 covers 14 residues. CDR3 residues: CASSGTISGNTIYF. CDR3 nucleotides: TGTGCCAGCAGCGGGACAATCTCTGGAAACACCATATATTTT.

The chain carries TRBV7-2 and TRBJ2-2, with D perhaps TRBD2 (6 bases). The V gene lost 5 bases and the J gene lost 1 base, with 11 bases spanning the gap. This CDR3 region has 15 residues. The germline gives CDR1 SGHTA, CDR2 FQGNSA. The CDR3 DNA reads as TGTGCCAGCAGCACCCGGCGGGGGAACACCGGGGAGCTGTTTTTT. Translation gives CASSTRRGNTGELFF. Complete variable domain (other parts from reference TRBV7-2 and TRBJ2-2): GAGVSQSPSNKVTEKGKDVELRCDPISGHTALYWYRQSLGQGLEFLIYFQGNSAPDKSGLPSDRFSAERTGGSVSTLTIQRTQQEDSAVYLCASSTRRGNTGELFFGEGSRLTVL.